This TCR beta chain emerged from a study of regulatory T cells in long-lasting Graves disease. With iRepertoire HTBI primers and Arm-PCR of CDR3 regions, TCR beta libraries were built. TCRdb independently ran MiXCR on the multiplex PCR reads; one entry per CDR3 protein. Of over 300,000 distinct CDR3 sequences in the sample, around 20% are singletons; the top ten hold approximately 31%. Points from the study as a whole: Since the sample size was small, accuracy may have been reduced. Lower TCR diversity was seen in persistent Graves' patients than in newly diagnosed ones. Tissue studied was limited to peripheral blood, excluding thyroid tissue. Patients with persistent disease showed a bias toward TRBV28, TRBJ1-2 and TRBJ2-5.

This CDR3 spans 13 amino acids. The germline V and J ends were trimmed by 5 bases and 7 bases, with 14 bases remaining between them. From germline, CDR1 is MNHEY and CDR2 SVGEGT. Time point noted: persistent/refractory GD, antithyroid drugs over 5 years with positive TRAb. The TCR library was made from RNA extracted from PBMCs. With respect to this clonotype: Its antigen remains unidentified. A far larger clone is only one base removed, so a read error is likely.

This chain uses TRBV6-2 or TRBV6-3 with TRBJ1-2; D is unresolved. The sequence was collected from a female donor with Graves disease. The source was peripheral blood mononuclear cells (PBMCs), collected when the disease was refractory, from a patient treated with antithyroid drugs. This CDR3 is CASSTGPSGGYTF. In DNA, the CDR3 is TGTGCCAGCAGTACCGGGCCCAGCGGTGGCTACACCTTC.